The clone carrying this T cell receptor (beta chain) was found many times. The time point denotes: before trial treatment. Donors were administered nivolumab, ipilimumab, aspirin and low-dose cyclophosphamide, together with low-dose radiotherapy. Both TCRalpha and TCRbeta chains were reverse transcribed with V-gene-specific primers. Both a constant-region primer and a V-primer adapter served to amplify TCRs across roughly 22 PCR cycles. Researchers amplified the isolated mRNA using in vitro transcription. Each CDR3 protein gets one entry after TCRdb re-called the reads with MiXCR. The sample comprises tens of thousands of distinct CDR3 sequences, more than 7.5% of which are singletons, and under 1.1% rests with the top ten. The V end lost 3 bases, the J end lost 0 bases, and 18 bases lay between the germline ends. This CDR3 contains 16 residues. Germline values: CDR1 DFQATT, CDR2 SNEGSKA (reference sequence).

This entry comes from a study of low-dose radiotherapy and immunotherapy resistance in tumors. For the study at large: Treatment of Cohort 1 consisted of 0.5 Gy per fraction every 2 weeks, adding up to 6.5 Gy. Ipilimumab 1 mg/kg every six weeks, together with nivolumab 240 mg every two weeks, was given intravenously to patients.

The receptor was derived from a male donor with prostate cancer. The chain joins TRBV20-1 to TRBJ2-7, with D tentatively TRBD2 (5 bases). Here the sequenced sample was PBMCs, taken before treatment. The chain's CDR3 is CSASLGSGLSSYEQYF. The CDR3 DNA reads as TGCAGTGCTAGCTTGGGCAGCGGCTTAAGCTCCTACGAGCAGTACTTC.